This record concerns one T cell receptor beta chain sequence. In germline, CDR1 is SGHRS, CDR2 YFSETQ. There are 16 residues in the CDR3. The V end was cut by 0 bases, the J end by 5 bases, with 15 bases between. TCRdb keeps only in-frame clones here, not all; method: immunoSEQ multiplex PCR. The sample has 130,000 to 150,000 clones, 85% to 95% seen once; the top ten hold around 12%. The data were obtained in a study of T cell responses to AZD1222 COVID-19 vaccine. The source is an adult who had recovered from COVID-19. This chain connects TRBV5-1 to TRBJ1-3; D is uncertain. The specimen comprised peripheral blood, sampled after recovery from COVID-19. The chain's CDR3 is CASSLGGSDARNTIYF. CDR3 sequence (DNA): TGCGCCAGCAGCTTGGGGGGTTCAGATGCTCGAAACACCATATATTTT.